The T cell receptor beta chain under discussion was sequenced for a study of CD8+ T cells in alopecia areata. This CDR3 has 16 residues. Germline-derived CDR1 and CDR2 are SQVTM and ANQGSEA. V lost 5 bases to trimming and J lost 3 bases; unmatched junction nucleotides: 12. The treatment denotes: oral pan-JAK inhibitor, 5-10 mg twice daily. RNA extraction was followed by reverse transcription into cDNA, which acted as the sequencing template. Repertoires were generated with immunoSEQ multiplex PCR, while TCRdb's copy carries only in-frame clones and drops some. Of roughly 200,000 clones detected, about 53% appear once; the ten largest clones hold under 14%.

The receptor's source is a human donor with alopecia areata. This chain uses TRBV29-1 with TRBJ2-7, with TRBD1 matching over 11 bases. The starting material was CD8+ T cells sorted from blood, obtained at week 24, from a patient treated with tofacitinib. CDR3 DNA sequence: TGCAGCGTTCCTCTCCCCGGGACAGGGGGTTACTACGAGCAGTACTTC. This sequence encodes CSVPLPGTGGYYEQYF.